The 16 T cell receptor beta chains below all came from one sample that was sequenced in a study of blood T cells in healthy people across ages. Alongside a J-beta primer mix, a sample-barcoded 5' primer served in a second PCR lasting about 6 to 11 cycles. From the 5' RACE reads, TCRdb called clonotypes with MiXCR, one entry per CDR3 protein. The sample has more than 650,000 distinct CDR3 sequences, 22% seen once; the top ten hold 20% to 25%. The sequencing input was blood. The source is a man between 65 and 85 years old in good health.

This chain connects TRBV7-2 to TRBJ2-3; 12 bases agree with TRBD2. Per germline, CDR1 SGHTA and CDR2 FQGNSA. The CDR3 spans 15 residues. V shed 6 bases, J shed 5 bases, and the junction held 6 bases outside the gene matches. CDR3 protein: CASSLGLAGLDTQYF. The DNA for the CDR3 is TGTGCCAGCAGTTTGGGACTAGCGGGTTTAGATACGCAGTATTTT.

The V and J genes are TRBV24-1 and TRBJ2-5; 7 bases align to TRBD1. This CDR3 is 15 amino acids long. Trimming took 4 bases from V and 4 from J; bases not matched to a gene: 8. Germline CDR1 KGHDR, CDR2 SFDVKD. This CDR3 is CATSDPTGKRETQYF. The CDR3 nucleotides are TGTGCCACCAGTGACCCGACAGGGAAGAGAGAGACCCAGTACTTC.

The genes are TRBV7-2 and TRBJ2-5; D not resolved. The last part of the DNA fits TRBJ2-1 better; the J call may be wrong. The length of the CDR3 is 14 residues. The germline V gene has CDR1 SGHTA and CDR2 FQGNSA. CDR3 nucleotide sequence: TGTGCCAGCAGCTTAGTTACCGAAGCCAATGAGCAGTTCTTC. Translation: CASSLVTEANEQFF.

This chain uses TRBV5-6 with TRBJ1-3; D not certain. Germline assignment: CDR1 SGHDT and CDR2 YYEEEE. V dropped 6 bases and J dropped 4 bases, with 11 bases sitting between them. The CDR3 has 13 residues. The CDR3 reads CASMRSSGNTIYF. The DNA of the CDR3 is TGTGCCAGCATGAGGTCCTCCGGAAACACCATATATTTT.

This sequence joins TRBV12-3 or TRBV12-4 and TRBJ1-4; 10 nucleotides match TRBD1. The CDR3 contains 15 residues. The ends lost 6 bases at V and 6 bases at J; junction bases unmatched: 7. The CDR3 sequence: CASRPWTGGDEKLFF. CDR3 coding DNA: TGTGCCAGCAGACCCTGGACAGGGGGGGATGAAAAACTGTTTTTT.

This clonotype was counted a few times. One end of the junction fails to match germline, which may point to a read error. This sequence joins TRBV20-1 and TRBJ1-1; D gene uncertain. The CDR3 is 14 residues long. The germline gives CDR1 DFQATT, CDR2 SNEGSKA (reference sequence). The CDR3 spells CSARDHGGNSEAFF. In DNA, the CDR3 is TGCAGTGCTAGAGATCATGGAGGGAACTCTGAAGCTTTCTTT.

J is TRBJ1-2 and V is TRBV6-5; the D gene is possibly TRBD1 (6 bases). Germline V lookup: CDR1 MNHEY, CDR2 SVGAGI. The V end was cut by 6 bases, the J end by 8 bases, with 13 bases between. This CDR3 comprises 12 residues. The CDR3 DNA reads TGTGCCAGCAGGCCACCCGGGGGCGGCTACACCTTC. This encodes CASRPPGGGYTF.

The chain uses TRBV5-1 and TRBJ1-1; 7 bases map to TRBD1. The CDR3 is 15 residues long. Germline CDR1 is SGHRS and CDR2 is YFSETQ. The trim removed 5 bases at V and 3 bases at J, leaving 10 bases unmatched. CDR3 region: CASSWKGATDTEAFF. In nucleotides, the CDR3 is TGCGCCAGCAGTTGGAAGGGGGCGACTGACACTGAAGCTTTCTTT.

This clonotype was seen ten or more times. J is TRBJ1-1 and V is TRBV29-1, with D possibly being TRBD1 (5 bases). This CDR3 region has 13 residues. Trimming shortened V by 6 bases and J by 7 bases, and 18 bases separated the two germline ends. Per germline, CDR1 SQVTM and CDR2 ANQGSEA. The CDR3: CSVLPDWGNEAFF. The CDR3 nucleotides are TGCAGCGTCCTCCCCGATTGGGGGAATGAAGCTTTCTTT.

This clonotype was detected many times. The chain has TRBV5-1 and TRBJ1-1; no firm D call. Germline V gene data show CDR1 as SGHRS and CDR2 as YFSETQ. This CDR3 has 14 residues. Trimming took off 7 bases at V and 1 base at J, with 14 bases between the two ends. The CDR3 DNA is TGCGCCAGCCAGAATCAAGGGAAGAACACTGAAGCTTTCTTT. The encoded protein is CASQNQGKNTEAFF.

The chain recombines TRBV6-6 with TRBJ1-6; perhaps TRBD1 as D (6 bases). V lost 6 bases and J 10 bases, leaving 16 bases between the germline ends. There are 14 residues in the CDR3. CDR1 and CDR2 (germline): MNHNY, SVGAGI (reference sequence). The CDR3 spells CASRSDRKNSPLHF. Written as DNA, the CDR3 is TGTGCCAGCAGGTCCGACAGGAAGAACTCACCCCTCCACTTT.

V gene TRBV6-6 combines with J gene TRBJ2-5, with a tentative D call TRBD1 (6 bases). TRBJ2-1 explains the end of the DNA better; the J call may be wrong. CDR3 size: 13 residues. Germline lookup yields CDR1 MNHNY and CDR2 SVGAGI (reference sequence). The CDR3 nucleotides are TGTGCCAGCAGCACCAAAGGGGGACGAGAGCAGTTCTTC. Protein: CASSTKGGREQFF.

This rearrangement joins TRBV18 to TRBJ2-7; tentative D call: TRBD2 (6 bases). The CDR3 contains 14 residues. V lost 0 bases and J 2 bases, leaving 8 bases between the germline ends. CDR1 and CDR2 (germline): KGHSH, LQKENI. CDR3: CASSPPEGTYEQYV. CDR3 DNA: TGTGCCAGCTCACCACCGGAGGGTACCTACGAGCAGTACGTC.

This clonotype has a handful of counts. The rearrangement links TRBV7-8 to TRBJ2-3; D is possibly TRBD2 (5 bases). The CDR3 is made up of 13 amino acids. CDR1 and CDR2 from the germline V gene are SGHVS and FQNEAQ. Trimming shortened V by 2 bases and J by 6 bases, and 9 bases separated the two germline ends. The CDR3 coding sequence is TGTGCCAGCAGCTTATTTAGCGAGGATACGCAGTATTTT. Its protein is CASSLFSEDTQYF.

In the case of this clonotype: The junction and the germline gene differ at one end; a read error may be behind it. This chain uses TRBV12-3 or TRBV12-4 with TRBJ2-3, with TRBD2 identical over 14 bases. The CDR3 is made up of 15 amino acids. In DNA form, the CDR3 reads TGTGCCAGCAGCGGGACTAGCGGGAGTCCAGATGCGCAATATTTT. Encoded protein: CASSGTSGSPDAQYF.

This clonotype has a handful of counts. The chain couples TRBV4-1 to TRBJ2-7; D is unclear. The CDR3 totals 14 residues. Trimming stripped 0 bases from V and 9 bases from J, with 15 bases between. Germline CDR1 MGHRA, CDR2 YSYEKL. The CDR3 DNA reads as TGCGCCAGCAGCCAAGATGGTATGATTGGGTCGCAGTACTTC. It translates to CASSQDGMIGSQYF.